A single sample gave rise to the 17 T cell receptor beta chains below, sequenced in a study of blood T cell repertoires in COVID-19. Sequenced by immunoSEQ multiplex PCR; TCRdb stores in-frame clones only, minus some. The sample carries about 180,000 clones, 85% recorded once. The source material was PBMCs or T cells enriched from blood (not recorded which). Receptors were obtained from a middle-aged man who had recovered from COVID-19.

The chain carries TRBV28 and TRBJ1-1; TRBD1 aligns across 7 bases. The germline gives CDR1 MDHEN, CDR2 SYDVKM. The CDR3 length is 15 residues. Trimming removed 5 bases from V and 7 bases from J; junction bases left unmatched: 13. The DNA for the CDR3 is TGTGCCAGCAGTAAAACACCATCGGGACAGCTTGAAGCTTTCTTT. Residues: CASSKTPSGQLEAFF.

The V gene is TRBV3-1 (or the pseudogene TRBV3-2), the J gene TRBJ2-7, with 9 bases aligning to TRBD2. Germline CDR1 reads LGHDT; CDR2 reads YNNKEL (reference sequence). The CDR3 has 14 residues. Trimming removed 2 bases from V and 4 bases from J; junction bases left unmatched: 3. CDR3 sequence: CASSQLAGVYEQYF. CDR3 DNA: TGTGCCAGCAGCCAATTAGCGGGAGTGTACGAGCAGTACTTC.

The chain uses TRBV7-6 and TRBJ1-1; no clear D. V lost 6 bases and J lost 4, with 12 bases in between. Germline assignment: CDR1 SGHVS and CDR2 FNYEAQ. The CDR3 is 13 amino acids. CDR3 nucleotide sequence: TGTGCCAGCAGTAGCCGACGGGGCACTGAAGCTTTCTTT. Its protein product is CASSSRRGTEAFF.

This sequence joins TRBV5-1 and TRBJ2-1, with 7 positions matching TRBD2. The germline V gene has CDR1 SGHRS and CDR2 YFSETQ. The CDR3 is 15 amino acids. V gave up 4 bases and J gave up 5 bases; unmatched junction bases: 9. The CDR3: CASSAELANHNEQFF. DNA for the CDR3: TGCGCCAGCAGCGCTGAACTAGCGAACCACAATGAGCAGTTCTTC.

The chain recombines TRBV10-1 with TRBJ2-3; 15 bases agree with TRBD2. CDR1 is WNHNN and CDR2 is SYGVQD in the germline V gene (reference sequence). The CDR3 is made up of 16 amino acids. After removal of 6 bases from V and 5 bases from J, the junction contained 6 bases not matched to a gene. Here the CDR3 reads CASRPGLAGGRDTQYF. DNA of the CDR3: TGCGCCAGCAGACCTGGACTAGCGGGGGGGCGAGATACGCAGTATTTT.

The chain has TRBV5-1 and TRBJ1-6; 9 positions agree with TRBD1. This CDR3 region has 15 residues. Germline CDR1 and CDR2: SGHRS and YFSETQ. Trimming cost V 7 bases and J 7 bases; bases outside gene matches: 9. Here the CDR3 reads CASHTGGIRNSPLHF. DNA of the CDR3: TGCGCCAGCCATACAGGGGGCATACGGAATTCACCCCTCCACTTT.

The rearrangement joins TRBV5-1 to TRBJ1-2; 9 bases are a match to TRBD1. Germline lookup yields CDR1 SGHRS and CDR2 YFSETQ. The CDR3 sequence is 14 residues long. V lost 4 bases, J lost 6 bases, and 7 bases stayed unmatched. The CDR3 spells CASSAGTGINGYTF. For the CDR3, the DNA is TGCGCCAGCAGCGCCGGGACAGGGATTAATGGCTACACCTTC.

The chain employs TRBV30 and TRBJ2-7; D uncertain. Trimming left V 1 base short and J 4 bases short, with 5 bases between. CDR1 GTSNPN and CDR2 SVGIG come from the germline V gene (reference sequence). The CDR3 sequence is 11 residues long. The chain's CDR3 is CAWSAPYEQYF. The CDR3 DNA reads TGTGCCTGGAGTGCCCCTTACGAGCAGTACTTC. The variable domain in full, with the rest retrieved from reference TRBV30 and TRBJ2-7, is SQTIHQWPATLVQPVGSPLSLECTVEGTSNPNLYWYRQAAGRGLQLLFYSVGIGQISSEVPQNLSASRPQDRQFILSSKKLLLSDSGFYLCAWSAPYEQYFGPGTRLTVT.

This chain uses TRBV6-2 or TRBV6-3 with TRBJ2-2; the D gene is possibly TRBD1 (5 bases). CDR3 length equals 16 residues. Germline V gene sequence: CDR1 MNHEY, CDR2 SVGEGT. V was shortened by 5 bases and J by 5 bases, with 18 bases between the two germline ends. The DNA of the CDR3 is TGTGCCAGCAGTCCCCCGGGCAGGGTTCAAACCGGGGAGCTGTTTTTT. Protein sequence: CASSPPGRVQTGELFF.

V and J are TRBV7-3 and TRBJ2-2; TRBD2 agrees at 8 bases. The trim removed 3 bases at V and 6 bases at J, leaving 6 bases unmatched. Germline CDR1 SGHTA, CDR2 FQGTGA. The CDR3 length is 15 residues. The CDR3 coding sequence is TGTGCCAGCAGCTTCAGCGGGGGAGGGGCCGGGGAGCTGTTTTTT. Its protein is CASSFSGGGAGELFF.

To note about this clone: A read error may account for a junction end that differs from germline. The chain employs TRBV3-1 (or the pseudogene TRBV3-2) and TRBJ1-6; D not resolved. Germline loops: CDR1 LGHDT, CDR2 YNNKEL (reference sequence). The CDR3 totals 14 residues. The CDR3 bases are TGTGCCAGCAGCCAAGACTCCGATAATTCACCCCTCCACTTT. The encoded protein is CASSQDSDNSPLHF.

This clone was recorded a few times. The chain combines TRBV27 with TRBJ2-1, with TRBD2 matching 10 bases. This CDR3 has 17 amino acids. J gave up 4 bases and V 5 bases, and 11 bases lay outside the gene matches. CDR1 MNHEY and CDR2 SMNVEV come from the germline V gene (reference sequence). CDR3 loop: CASSHDELAGMYNEQFF. In nucleotides, the CDR3 is TGTGCCAGCAGTCACGACGAACTAGCGGGAATGTACAATGAGCAGTTCTTC.

The rearrangement links TRBV28 to TRBJ2-5; TRBD1 might be the D (6 bases). CDR1 is MDHEN, CDR2 SYDVKM, per germline. This CDR3 comprises 14 residues. V lost 7 bases and J lost 3, with 15 bases in between. The CDR3, as DNA: TGTGCCAGCAACACGTACAGGACAGAAGAGACCCAGTACTTC. Translated, it gives CASNTYRTEETQYF.

The chain is built from TRBV19 and TRBJ1-1; D is unresolved. Trimming shortened V by 2 bases and J by 1 base, and 14 bases separated the two germline ends. Germline lookup yields CDR1 LNHDA and CDR2 SQIVND (reference sequence). The CDR3 sequence is 16 residues long. The CDR3 reads CASSIRLWQENTEAFF. The CDR3 coding sequence is TGTGCCAGTAGTATAAGGCTGTGGCAGGAGAACACTGAAGCTTTCTTT. The full variable domain, its missing parts supplied by reference TRBV19 and TRBJ1-1, is DGGITQSPKYLFRKEGQNVTLSCEQNLNHDAMYWYRQDPGQGLRLIYYSQIVNDFQKGDIAEGYSVSREKKESFPLTVTSAQKNPTAFYLCASSIRLWQENTEAFFGQGTRLTVV.

V gene TRBV7-2 combines with J gene TRBJ2-5; D gene unclear. Germline lookup yields CDR1 SGHTA and CDR2 FQGNSA. CDR3 size: 13 residues. Trimming took off 2 bases at V and 0 bases at J, with 4 bases between the two ends. For the CDR3, the DNA is TGTGCCAGCAGCTTATCCTACCAAGAGACCCAGTACTTC. This gives the protein CASSLSYQETQYF.

In DNA, the CDR3 is TGTGCCAGCAGTTCGGACAGCCCTGTCTCTGGAAACACCATATATTTT. Residues: CASSSDSPVSGNTIYF. This chain uses TRBV28 with TRBJ1-3, with D perhaps TRBD1 (6 bases). This CDR3 region has 16 residues. Between the trimmed V and J ends, which lost 4 bases and 0 bases, there was a span of 13 bases. Germline V CDR1 and CDR2: MDHEN, SYDVKM.

This rearrangement joins TRBV14 to TRBJ1-1; no clear D. This CDR3 is built from 14 residues. Looked up from germline, CDR1 is SGHDN and CDR2 is FVKESK. V was trimmed by 2 bases and J by 10 bases, leaving 17 bases between them. CDR3 sequence (DNA): TGTGCCAGCAGCCAAATCCAGGCACCACCCACAGCTTTCTTT. Translation gives CASSQIQAPPTAFF.